This TCR beta chain comes out of a study of T cell responses to AZD1222 COVID-19 vaccine. Overall study findings and caveats: At baseline, seropositivity was found in only 5 to 7 AZD1222 recipients. Recipients of two AZD1222 doses showed rising Spike-specific TCR breadth and depth. Mapped onto spike, vaccine-associated CD4 TCRs spanned it and were dominant at 160-218 and 743-854. Donor demographics were predominantly white British with a female majority; clonal diversity may be underestimated.

V lost 3 bases to trimming and J lost 1 base; unmatched junction nucleotides: 4. CDR1 GTSNPN and CDR2 SVGIG come from the germline V gene (reference sequence). The CDR3 consists of 14 residues. Sequenced by immunoSEQ multiplex PCR; TCRdb stores in-frame clones only, minus some. The sample holds 200,000 to 300,000 clones, more than 85% seen once. Details on this clone: Its antigen is not known.

This chain links TRBV30 with TRBJ2-7, with 9 bases lining up with TRBD2. The sequencing used peripheral blood, collected on day 0 of AZD1222 vaccination. The clonotype comes from an adult in good health. The CDR3 reads CAWRPGLASYEQYF. DNA for the CDR3: TGTGCCTGGAGGCCGGGACTAGCATCCTACGAGCAGTACTTC. Full variable domain (rest looked up from reference TRBV30 and TRBJ2-7): SQTIHQWPATLVQPVGSPLSLECTVEGTSNPNLYWYRQAAGRGLQLLFYSVGIGQISSEVPQNLSASRPQDRQFILSSKKLLLSDSGFYLCAWRPGLASYEQYFGPGTRLTVT.